The 5 T cell receptor beta chains below all came from one sample that was sequenced in a study of T cells in localized non-small cell lung cancer. TCRdb keeps only in-frame clones here, not all; method: immunoSEQ multiplex PCR. The data show tens of thousands of clones, with roughly 90% seen just once and less than 6.5% held by the top ten. Source: peripheral blood mononuclear cells, taken before any cancer treatment. These receptor sequences come from a male donor aged 60 or older with stage II lung adenocarcinoma.

The V call is TRBV29-1, the J call TRBJ2-1; D is unresolved. The V gene lost 1 base and the J gene lost 15 bases, with 10 bases spanning the gap. Germline CDR1 SQVTM, CDR2 ANQGSEA. The CDR3 has 10 residues. The chain's CDR3 is CSVEGVVRFF. CDR3 bases: TGCAGCGTTGAAGGGGTCGTTCGGTTCTTC.

This clone was observed a single time. The chain couples TRBV28 to TRBJ1-5; D not resolved. This CDR3 region has 12 residues. CDR1 and CDR2 (germline): MDHEN, SYDVKM. V lost 5 bases to trimming and J lost 3 bases, with 5 bases between them. The CDR3: CASSPVNQPQHF. The CDR3 region has the DNA TGTGCCAGCAGTCCGGTCAATCAGCCCCAGCATTTT.

The rearrangement uses TRBV7-2 and TRBJ2-7; 7 bases map to TRBD1. The CDR3 totals 14 residues. In germline, CDR1 is SGHTA, CDR2 FQGNSA. V trimming: 3 bases; J trimming: 0 bases; junction bases outside the gene matches: 2. The CDR3 sequence is CASSFWTGSYEQYF. The CDR3 DNA reads as TGTGCCAGCAGCTTTTGGACAGGCTCCTACGAGCAGTACTTC.

This chain connects TRBV6-1 to TRBJ2-1; D is unclear. Looked up from germline, CDR1 is MNHNS and CDR2 is SASEGT. This CDR3 is built from 13 residues. Trimming cost V 4 bases and J 4 bases, with 8 bases left between them. CDR3 in amino acids: CASSVTRYNEQFF. The CDR3 region has the DNA TGTGCCAGCAGTGTTACCAGGTACAATGAGCAGTTCTTC.

The V gene is TRBV29-1, the J gene TRBJ1-5; 7 bases agree with TRBD1. CDR1 is SQVTM and CDR2 is ANQGSEA in the germline V gene. The ends lost 7 bases at V and 5 bases at J; junction bases unmatched: 11. This CDR3 has 14 amino acids. The CDR3 sequence: CSAREGARDQPQHF. The CDR3 DNA is TGCAGCGCCCGCGAGGGGGCGCGGGATCAGCCCCAGCATTTT. Complete variable domain (other parts from reference TRBV29-1 and TRBJ1-5): SAVISQKPSRDICQRGTSLTIQCQVDSQVTMMFWYRQQPGQSLTLIATANQGSEATYESGFVIDKFPISRPNLTFSTLTVSNMSPEDSSIYLCSAREGARDQPQHFGDGTRLSIL.